This T cell receptor (beta chain) comes out of a study of blood T cell repertoires in COVID-19. This clone was observed a single time. Per germline, CDR1 SNHLY and CDR2 FYNNEI. Trimming cost V 7 bases and J 6 bases; bases outside gene matches: 10. CDR3 length equals 15 residues. Some clones are missing from TCRdb's copy, which holds only in-frame ones; the method was immunoSEQ multiplex PCR. The data hold roughly 120,000 clones, with approximately 80% observed a single time. The chain joins TRBV2 to TRBJ1-1; 11 bases are a match to TRBD1. This sequence originates from a woman aged 70-85 years with acute or convalescent COVID-19. The sequenced material came from peripheral blood. This CDR3 reads CASTGTGGYRSEAFF. The CDR3 coding sequence is TGTGCCAGCACCGGGACAGGGGGATATAGGTCTGAAGCTTTCTTT.